The 25 T cell receptor beta chains reported below all come from one sample, sequenced in a study of T cell responses to AZD1222 COVID-19 vaccine. Data came from immunoSEQ multiplex PCR; TCRdb stores just in-frame clones and leaves some out. The data hold roughly 93,000 clones, with 75% to 90% observed a single time. Sequenced here: peripheral blood, sampled on day 0 of AZD1222 vaccination. The receptors originated from an adult in good health.

J is TRBJ2-7 and V is TRBV7-2; TRBD2 matches at 14 bases. Germline CDR1 SGHTA, CDR2 FQGNSA. V lost 4 bases to trimming and J lost 0 bases; unmatched junction nucleotides: 8. This CDR3 is built from 18 residues. CDR3 in amino acids: CASSSPRLAGGRSYEQYF. CDR3 DNA: TGTGCCAGCAGCTCGCCTAGACTAGCGGGAGGGCGCTCCTACGAGCAGTACTTC. Full variable domain (outside the CDR3, taken from reference TRBV7-2 and TRBJ2-7): GAGVSQSPSNKVTEKGKDVELRCDPISGHTALYWYRQSLGQGLEFLIYFQGNSAPDKSGLPSDRFSAERTGGSVSTLTIQRTQQEDSAVYLCASSSPRLAGGRSYEQYFGPGTRLTVT.

Here the CDR3 reads CASSPNDGATEAFF. CDR3 DNA sequence: TGTGCCAGCTCACCAAACGACGGCGCGACTGAAGCTTTCTTT. The rearrangement joins TRBV18 to TRBJ1-1; D is undetermined. Germline assignment: CDR1 KGHSH and CDR2 LQKENI. The length of the CDR3 is 14 residues. V lost 2 bases and J lost 5, with 12 bases in between.

The V and J genes are TRBV11-2 and TRBJ2-5; a weak D match, TRBD2 (6 bases). The CDR3 spans 13 residues. Germline loops: CDR1 SGHAT, CDR2 FQNNGV. The V gene lost 3 bases and the J gene lost 1 base, with 6 bases spanning the gap. This CDR3 is CASSLGLQETQYF. The CDR3 region has the DNA TGTGCCAGCAGCTTGGGACTCCAAGAGACCCAGTACTTC.

Only one count was recorded for this clone. The V and J genes are TRBV28 and TRBJ2-1; no clear D. The CDR3 has 12 amino acids. The V gene's germline CDR1 is MDHEN and CDR2 SYDVKM. V gave up 2 bases and J gave up 9 bases, with 8 bases separating them. The CDR3 nucleotides are TGTGCCAGCAGTTTAAGTCGTGGTGAGCAGTTCTTC. It translates to CASSLSRGEQFF. The full variable domain, with the rest looked up from reference TRBV28 and TRBJ2-1, is DVKVTQSSRYLVKRTGEKVFLECVQDMDHENMFWYRQDPGLGLRLIYFSYDVKMKEKGDIPEGYSVSREKKERFSLILESASTNQTSMYLCASSLSRGEQFFGPGTRLTVL.

The chain links TRBV6-2 or TRBV6-3 to TRBJ2-7; 9 nucleotides agree with TRBD2. The V gene end was trimmed by 5 bases and the J gene end by 3 bases; junction bases not matched to a gene: 11. The CDR3 sequence is 16 residues long. Germline V gene data show CDR1 as MNHEY and CDR2 as SVGEGT. DNA for the CDR3: TGTGCCAGCAGTCCCGCTGAAGCGGGAGGAATCTACGAGCAGTACTTC. Its protein is CASSPAEAGGIYEQYF.

The CDR3 sequence is CASSAGTSGIYNEQFF. CDR3 nucleotide sequence: TGTGCCAGCAGCGCCGGGACTAGCGGGATTTACAATGAGCAGTTCTTC. The V and J genes are TRBV9 and TRBJ2-1; 13 bases map to TRBD2. The V and J ends lost 3 bases and 4 bases, in that order; junction bases with no gene match: 4. Germline V gives CDR1 SGDLS, CDR2 YYNGEE. CDR3 length: 16 residues.

The V and J genes are TRBV4-1 and TRBJ2-5, with D maybe TRBD2 (5 bases). The ends were cut back, 0 bases at V and 7 bases at J, with 12 bases in the middle. The CDR3 length is 14 residues. CDR1 MGHRA and CDR2 YSYEKL come from the germline V gene. CDR3 nucleotide sequence: TGCGCCAGCAGCCAAGATGGGCTAGCCGGGACCCAGTACTTC. It encodes CASSQDGLAGTQYF.

The genes are TRBV4-3 and TRBJ2-1, with 10 bases identical to TRBD2. Germline CDR1 and CDR2: LGHNA and YSLEER. V was pared by 1 base and J by 2 bases, with 2 bases of the junction left unmatched. CDR3 length equals 16 residues. Written as DNA, the CDR3 is TGCGCCAGCAGCCAAGGGACTAGCGGTCCCTACAATGAGCAGTTCTTC. This encodes CASSQGTSGPYNEQFF.

This sequence joins TRBV19 and TRBJ2-7; 7 bases fit TRBD2. The CDR3 sequence is 13 residues long. Germline loops: CDR1 LNHDA, CDR2 SQIVND (reference sequence). Trimming cost V 6 bases and J 3 bases; bases outside gene matches: 5. The CDR3 is CASSRSGNYEQYF. DNA of the CDR3: TGTGCCAGTAGCCGGAGCGGGAACTACGAGCAGTACTTC.

This sequence joins TRBV19 and TRBJ2-7; D uncertain. Trimming pared 5 bases from V and 6 bases from J, leaving 14 bases between. Germline V CDR1 and CDR2: LNHDA, SQIVND (reference sequence). The CDR3 contains 13 residues. The CDR3 nucleotides read TGTGCCAGTAGTGCCCGACCCGGTTCCGAGCAGTACTTC. Its translation is CASSARPGSEQYF.

The chain links TRBV19 to TRBJ2-5; TRBD2 agrees at 7 bases. The CDR3 runs to 14 residues. Germline V gene sequence: CDR1 LNHDA, CDR2 SQIVND (reference sequence). The V segment lost 4 bases and the J segment 1 base; nucleotides outside the gene matches: 3. CDR3 sequence reads: CASSTSGIQETQYF. Here the CDR3 DNA reads TGTGCCAGTAGTACTAGCGGCATCCAAGAGACCCAGTACTTC.

This chain connects TRBV5-1 to TRBJ2-5, with D possibly TRBD1 on 5 matching bases. V lost 0 bases to trimming and J lost 5 bases, with 14 bases between them. This CDR3 spans 15 amino acids. CDR1 and CDR2 from the germline V gene are SGHRS and YFSETQ. CDR3 region: CASSLAGRVFETQYF. The CDR3 nucleotides read TGCGCCAGCAGCTTGGCTGGCAGGGTTTTCGAGACCCAGTACTTC.

The V call is TRBV5-6, the J call TRBJ2-1; D call uncertain. V was trimmed by 0 bases and J by 1 base, leaving 8 bases between them. The germline gives CDR1 SGHDT, CDR2 YYEEEE. The CDR3 sequence is 15 residues long. CDR3 in DNA: TGTGCCAGCAGCTTGGAGGCCGGGTCCTACAATGAGCAGTTCTTC. The encoded protein is CASSLEAGSYNEQFF.

The CDR3 nucleotides read TGTGCCAGCTCACCAGGACCGACGGAGGGAGAGACCCAGTACTTC. It yields the protein CASSPGPTEGETQYF. The chain uses TRBV18 and TRBJ2-5; possible D gene TRBD2, 6 bases. Trimming shortened V by 2 bases and J by 4 bases, and 14 bases separated the two germline ends. Germline CDR1 KGHSH, CDR2 LQKENI. CDR3 length: 15 residues.

This clone was counted once. The J gene is TRBJ2-2, the V gene TRBV28, with D perhaps being TRBD1 or TRBD2 (5 bases each). V lost 8 bases, J lost 0 bases, and 10 bases lay in between. The germline CDR1 and CDR2 sequences are MDHEN and SYDVKM. The CDR3 has 14 residues. The CDR3 DNA sequence: TGTGCCAGCTGGGGACGTTCGAACACCGGGGAGCTGTTTTTT. This sequence encodes CASWGRSNTGELFF.

The chain has TRBV6-2 or TRBV6-3 and TRBJ2-7; 8 bases are a match to TRBD2. Germline assignment: CDR1 MNHEY and CDR2 SVGEGT. V trimming: 2 bases; J trimming: 3 bases; junction bases outside the gene matches: 21. The length of the CDR3 is 20 residues. As DNA, the CDR3 is TGTGCCAGCAGTTACCACTCCTTAACCGCCGGGATGACTAGCGACTACGAGCAGTACTTC. Translation gives CASSYHSLTAGMTSDYEQYF.

The V call is TRBV24-1, the J call TRBJ2-5, with a possible D match to TRBD1 (5 bases). V lost 3 bases and J lost 0, with 7 bases in between. Germline assignment: CDR1 KGHDR and CDR2 SFDVKD. This CDR3 has 14 amino acids. CDR3 in DNA: TGTGCCACCAGTGATCCAGGGAACCAAGAGACCCAGTACTTC. Translated: CATSDPGNQETQYF.

This rearrangement joins TRBV4-3 to TRBJ2-6; 7 nucleotides line up with TRBD2. Germline assignment: CDR1 LGHNA and CDR2 YSLEER. V gave up 0 bases and J gave up 7 bases; unmatched junction bases: 6. The CDR3 has 16 amino acids. CDR3 loop: CASSQERPGGANVLTF. In DNA form, the CDR3 reads TGCGCCAGCAGCCAAGAACGGCCGGGGGGAGCCAACGTCCTGACTTTC.

On this clone: This CDR3 is also generated by other DNA sequences in the sample. The chain is built from TRBV5-8 and TRBJ2-7; D gene uncertain. There are 13 residues in the CDR3. Germline V gives CDR1 SGHTS, CDR2 YDEGEE. V was pared by 2 bases and J by 1 base, with 7 bases between. CDR3 region: CASSFGRSYEQYF. DNA for the CDR3: TGTGCCAGCAGCTTTGGTCGGTCCTACGAGCAGTACTTC.

The V and J genes are TRBV3-1 (or the pseudogene TRBV3-2) and TRBJ1-5; perhaps TRBD1 as D (6 bases). Germline V gene data show CDR1 as LGHDT and CDR2 as YNNKEL (reference sequence). The CDR3 consists of 15 residues. V was cut by 0 bases and J by 4 bases, with 10 bases left in between. CDR3 sequence reads: CASSQDWGRNQPQHF. CDR3 sequence (DNA): TGTGCCAGCAGCCAAGATTGGGGGCGAAATCAGCCCCAGCATTTT.

V usage is TRBV6-2 or TRBV6-3 and J usage is TRBJ2-5, with D unclear. CDR1 and CDR2 (germline): MNHEY, SVGEGT. The CDR3 extends over 14 amino acids. The V end was cut by 2 bases, the J end by 1 base, with 8 bases between. CDR3 sequence reads: CASSYGSTQETQYF. CDR3 sequence (DNA): TGTGCCAGCAGTTACGGCTCTACCCAAGAGACCCAGTACTTC.

This chain links TRBV28 with TRBJ2-7; 7 bases match TRBD1. Looked up from germline, CDR1 is MDHEN and CDR2 is SYDVKM. V gave up 5 bases and J gave up 9 bases; unmatched junction bases: 7. The CDR3 spans 12 residues. CDR3: CASSLGQKSQYF. CDR3 DNA sequence: TGTGCCAGCAGTCTGGGACAGAAATCGCAGTACTTC.

This chain connects TRBV18 to TRBJ1-1, with 8 bases fitting TRBD1. The ends lost 2 bases at V and 3 bases at J; junction bases unmatched: 5. This CDR3 comprises 15 residues. CDR1 KGHSH and CDR2 LQKENI come from the germline V gene. The CDR3 loop reads CASSPSRGLDTEAFF. As DNA, the CDR3 is TGTGCCAGCTCACCATCCAGGGGGCTAGACACTGAAGCTTTCTTT.

The chain joins TRBV7-2 to TRBJ2-7, with 10 bases aligning to TRBD1. Looked up from germline, CDR1 is SGHTA and CDR2 is FQGNSA. The CDR3 contains 14 residues. V lost 5 bases, J lost 6 bases, and 7 bases stayed unmatched. CDR3 amino acids: CASSRDRGQPEQYF. CDR3 bases: TGTGCCAGCAGCCGGGACAGGGGTCAACCCGAGCAGTACTTC.

The CDR3 loop is CASSYRTGGGGNTIYF. In nucleotides, the CDR3 is TGTGCCAGCAGCTATAGGACAGGGGGCGGTGGAAACACCATATATTTT. The chain combines TRBV7-2 with TRBJ1-3; 11 nucleotides line up with TRBD1. V lost 4 bases, J lost 3 bases, and 5 bases stayed unmatched. This CDR3 spans 16 amino acids. The V gene's germline CDR1 is SGHTA and CDR2 FQGNSA.